This T cell receptor beta chain was sequenced during a study of shared clonotypes between healthy human individuals (dated by TCRdb to about 2020). In the study overall: A couple of women and three men aged 18 to 49 years were included in the cohort. For each donor, CD4 naive and CD4 memory were each run on three plates, CD8 naive on two plates, and CD8 memory on one plate. To estimate repertoire size and how much clonotypes are shared between individuals, the study performed deep sequencing of blood TCR repertoires from a handful of healthy adults. Different laboratories and diverse techniques were used to prepare libraries and sequence TCR repertoires, to increase sequencing depth and limit assay-specific biases. Each donor's leukapheresis produced roughly between roughly 0.85 and 9.5 billion PBMCs. Study-level results and caveats: Pairwise subsampling indicated that sequencing depth was expected to affect the degree of clonotype sharing among donors. Sampling was restricted to blood, and TCR repertoires in tissue are likely to differ from TCR repertoires in blood. Compared with non-shared clonotypes, the clonotypes found in all four sorted-subset donors had higher generation probabilities. Because the study included a small number of donors, the genetic and exposure-history diversity represented was limited. When four donors were compared, the shared fraction of clonotypes was around 5.1% for naive CD4, approximately 3.3% for naive CD8, 2.3% for memory CD4, and under 0.5% for memory CD8. Rarefaction of sorted-subset datasets indicated incomplete sequencing despite the large sequencing depth. Naive subsets generally had larger estimated clonotype richness than memory subsets did.

Using the deep immunoSEQ assay, TCR CDR3 regions were amplified from genomic DNA by multiplex PCR. For each cell subset, the extracted genomic DNA was distributed evenly across all wells of several immunoSEQ 96-well plates, and each plate served as one replicate. For sorted subsets, about 210 ng of genomic DNA, equivalent to some 30,000 T cell genomes, went into each replicate PCR. Purified libraries were quantified with a Qubit 3.0 fluorometer, sized on a Bioanalyzer 2100, and re-quantified with the KAPA Library Quantification kit. Every immunoSEQ 96-well plate was sequenced on a separate single-read 150-cycle Illumina NextSeq 550 flow cell. The original methods were these. Because only junctional sequences without quality scores were contained in the immunoSEQ output, filtering matching that applied to full-length reads could not be performed. Sequences were annotated with PyIR, a Python wrapper for IgBLAST v1.9, using IMGT germline references to assign V/J genes and CDR3. Any read was removed if the V/J assignment was weak (E-value above 1e-6), the CDR3 was missing, or the read contained stop codons, out-of-frame junctions, or ambiguous translated residues. V3J clonotypes were defined by identical inferred V gene, J gene, and CDR3 amino acid sequence. Percentage overlap between repertoires was computed as shared unique clonotypes divided by the size of the smaller repertoire. RTK rarefaction, the Chao1 estimator, and Recon v2.1 estimates of unobserved clonotypes were used to assess repertoire richness. Generation probabilities were computed with OLGA for all TCRbeta clonotypes obtained by the gDNA method from several donors. Drawn from immuneACCESS, this table holds only the in-frame rearrangements with V and J called that TCRdb kept. Clones are partly lost; checked studies trace under half to an unresolved V gene and leave the rest unexplained. The DNA gave D and trimming, while V, J and clone size come from that table. For this sample the table gives about 600,000 clones, of which less than 98% were detected only once. Approximately 0.057% of the sample rests with the top ten.

The donors were healthy, HIV-negative adults who had no recently reported acute infections or vaccinations. All donors were Caucasian adults living in Nashville, Tennessee, USA. CD4+ T cells were enriched by magnetic negative selection; naive cells were then positively selected on CD45RA, and the negative fraction formed the memory subset. After blood collection by leukapheresis, PBMCs were isolated using Ficoll-Histopaque density gradient centrifugation and then cryopreserved in the vapor phase of liquid nitrogen. Analytical flow cytometry was used to check the purity and quantity of each magnetically sorted T cell population. Genomic DNA was isolated from each sorted fraction and quantified by UV absorbance on a Nanodrop 2000c. In regard to this clone: Its cognate antigen has yet to be identified. Base quality data are lacking; no much larger clone is found one base away.

The germline V gene yields SNHLY for CDR1 and FYNNEI for CDR2. V loses 5 bases, J loses 5 bases, and the germline ends lie 21 bases apart. Inclusive of the bounding cysteine and phenylalanine, the CDR3 is 16 residues long. The sequence is cut down to CDR3 DNA, 48 bases in frame from base 1. The chain uses TRBV2 and TRBJ1-2, with no reliable assignment of the D segment. Sequenced input: naive CD4+ T cells sorted from blood. The intended sense of this specimen's cell subset or site label: CD45RA+ positively selected. This receptor was identified in a woman aged 25 to 39 in good health. The CDR3 loop reads CASSSTLGPGSYGYTF. The nucleotides read TGTGCCAGCAGTTCCACTTTAGGCCCCGGGTCTTATGGCTACACCTTC. With all but the CDR3 taken from the reference TRBV2 and TRBJ1-2 genes, the full variable domain is: EPEVTQTPSHQVTQMGQEVILRCVPISNHLYFYWYRQILGQKVEFLVSFYNNEISEKSEIFDDQFSVERPDGSNFTLKIRSTKLEDSAMYFCASSSTLGPGSYGYTFGSGTRLTVV.